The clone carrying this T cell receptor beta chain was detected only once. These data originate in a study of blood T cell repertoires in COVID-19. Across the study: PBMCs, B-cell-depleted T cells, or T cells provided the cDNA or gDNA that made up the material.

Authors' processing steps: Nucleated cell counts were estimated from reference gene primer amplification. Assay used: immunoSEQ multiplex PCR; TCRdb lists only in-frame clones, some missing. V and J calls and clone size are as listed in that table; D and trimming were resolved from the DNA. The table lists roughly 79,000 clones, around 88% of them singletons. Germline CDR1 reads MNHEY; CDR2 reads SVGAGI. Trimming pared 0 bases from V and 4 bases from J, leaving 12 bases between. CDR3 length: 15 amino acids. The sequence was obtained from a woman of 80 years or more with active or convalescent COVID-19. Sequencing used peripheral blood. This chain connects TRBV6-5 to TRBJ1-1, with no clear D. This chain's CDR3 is CASSYSNRVGTEAFF. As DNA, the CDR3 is TGTGCCAGCAGTTACTCGAATCGGGTGGGCACTGAAGCTTTCTTT.